The present T cell receptor (beta chain) was sequenced within a study of blood T cell repertoires in COVID-19. Study overall: Samples representing acute and convalescent COVID-19 were sourced from the United States, Italy and Spain. PBMCs, B-cell-depleted T cells, or T cells provided the cDNA or gDNA that made up the material.

In the original workflow: Reference gene primer amplification yielded estimated nucleated cell counts. Here immunoSEQ multiplex PCR was the method, and the copy in TCRdb shows in-frame clones only, minus some. V and J calls and clone size are given by that table; D and trimming were obtained from the DNA. The sample carries some 140,000 clones, around 76% recorded once. Between the trimmed V and J ends, which lost 3 bases and 4 bases, there was a span of 20 bases. The CDR3 spans 18 residues. Germline CDR1 is KGHDR and CDR2 is SFDVKD. The sequence derives from a man older than 75 with acute or convalescent COVID-19. The sequenced material came from peripheral blood. V and J are TRBV24-1 and TRBJ2-2; TRBD1 might be the D (6 bases). CDR3 sequence: CATSDPRAGAVSTGELFF. CDR3 nucleotide sequence: TGTGCCACCAGTGATCCACGGGCAGGGGCGGTAAGCACCGGGGAGCTGTTTTTT.